One TCR beta chain is described in this entry. This record belongs to a study of blood T cells in healthy people across ages. The germline V gene encodes CDR1 KGHSH and CDR2 LQKENI. The V end lost 5 bases, the J end lost 4 bases, and 11 bases lay between the germline ends. There are 13 residues in the CDR3. Sample-barcoded 5' priming and a J-beta primer mix drove a second PCR of roughly 6 to 12 cycles. TCRdb fed the 5' RACE reads into MiXCR, producing one record per CDR3 protein. The sample carries fewer than 2,000,000 distinct CDR3 sequences, 34% recorded once. Sequenced input: blood. This TCR was recovered from a woman aged 25 to 39 in good health. The chain employs TRBV18 and TRBJ2-5; D unclear. The CDR3 loop is CASSSGKSETQYF. In nucleotides, the CDR3 is TGTGCCAGCTCATCCGGAAAATCAGAGACCCAGTACTTC.